This T cell receptor beta chain was observed in a study of cytomegalovirus exposure and HLA in healthy donors. The PCR was carried out with 60 Vbeta primers and 13 Jbeta primers. This table comes from immunoSEQ multiplex PCR, and its TCRdb copy is limited to in-frame clones, with some not included. The repertoire holds around 140,000 clones, with 64% as singletons. Material for sequencing was PBMCs. This clonotype was sampled from a woman aged 40-49 years in good health and CMV-seronegative.

The CDR3 DNA is TGTGCCAGCAGTTACGGGGCGTCTGGAAACACCATATATTTT. It is translated as CASSYGASGNTIYF. J is TRBJ1-3 and V is TRBV6-5; tentatively, D is TRBD1 (5 bases). V was cut by 2 bases and J by 1 base, with 6 bases left in between. The CDR3 spans 14 residues. In germline, CDR1 is MNHEY, CDR2 SVGAGI.